A selection of T cell receptor beta chains follows, all from one sample in a study of cytomegalovirus exposure and HLA in healthy donors. Some clones are missing from TCRdb's copy, which holds only in-frame ones; the method was immunoSEQ multiplex PCR. The sample comprises about 200,000 clones, more than 60% of which are singletons, and roughly 1.6% rests with the top ten. Sequencing was done on a sample of PBMCs. The receptors shown here come from a man aged 50 to 59 in good health and CMV-seronegative. The CDR3 runs from the conserved cysteine through the conserved F or W. D genes are given only for firm matches. Rows may omit the clone size; those that give it use once, few, many or a size class.

abundance | d_gene | j_gene | v_gene | len | CDR3aa | CDR3nt
. | TRBD1 | TRBJ2-1 | TRBV29-1 | 15 | CSAGVAGGGINEQFF | TGCAGCGCAGGGGTTGCAGGGGGCGGGATCAATGAGCAGTTCTTC
. | TRBD1 | TRBJ1-1 | TRBV5-1 | 15 | CASSSRTGDNTEAFF | TGCGCCAGCAGCTCCCGGACAGGGGATAACACTGAAGCTTTCTTT
. | TRBD2 | TRBJ2-2 | TRBV29-1 | 12 | CSALRGAGELFF | TGCAGCGCACTTCGGGGGGCCGGGGAGCTGTTTTTT
. | . | TRBJ1-3 | TRBV6-1 | 15 | CASSEKRGFGNTIYF | TGTGCCAGCAGTGAAAAAAGGGGGTTTGGAAACACCATATATTTT
. | TRBD1 | TRBJ1-2 | TRBV27 | 14 | CASSQRTGGFGYTF | TGTGCCAGCAGCCAAAGGACAGGGGGCTTTGGCTACACCTTC
. | TRBD1 | TRBJ2-1 | TRBV28 | 15 | CASSPLEGARYEQFF | TGTGCCAGCAGTCCCCTTGAGGGGGCGCGGTATGAGCAGTTCTTC
. | TRBD2 | TRBJ2-7 | TRBV2 | 14 | CASSRLAGEGEQYF | TGTGCCAGCAGTCGACTAGCGGGAGAGGGCGAGCAGTACTTC
. | TRBD1 | TRBJ2-7 | TRBV28 | 14 | CASSLRDSSYEQYF | TGTGCCAGCAGTTTAAGGGACAGCTCCTACGAGCAGTACTTC
. | TRBD2 | TRBJ2-5 | TRBV4-2 | 16 | CASSQELAGIQETQYF | TGTGCCAGCAGCCAAGAACTAGCGGGGATACAAGAGACCCAGTACTTC
. | TRBD2 | TRBJ2-3 | TRBV28 | 16 | CASSFLLAGYTDTQYF | TGTGCCAGCAGTTTCCTTCTAGCGGGATACACAGATACGCAGTATTTT
. | TRBD2 | TRBJ2-1 | TRBV19 | 15 | CASSLRTSGSNEQFF | TGTGCCAGTAGTTTACGGACTAGCGGGAGTAATGAGCAGTTCTTC
. | . | TRBJ2-7 | TRBV28 | 14 | CASRLGLRNHEQYF | TGTGCCAGCAGACTAGGACTTCGAAACCACGAGCAGTACTTC
. | TRBD2 | TRBJ2-7 | TRBV5-1 | 12 | CASRTGGFEQYF | TGCGCCAGCAGAACGGGAGGGTTCGAGCAGTACTTC
. | . | TRBJ2-4 | TRBV11-2 | 16 | CASSLPERIAKNIQYF | TGTGCCAGCAGCTTACCCGAGCGAATCGCCAAAAACATTCAGTACTTC
. | . | TRBJ2-3 | TRBV7-8 | 16 | CASSSPRRTGADTQYF | TGTGCCAGCAGCTCCCCTCGAAGGACTGGCGCAGATACGCAGTATTTT
. | . | TRBJ1-4 | TRBV9 | 15 | CASSVEPGIVEKLFF | TGTGCCAGCAGCGTAGAACCGGGAATCGTTGAAAAACTGTTTTTT
. | . | TRBJ1-1 | TRBV30 | 13 | CASNTGGSGEAFF | TGTGCCTCAAATACGGGGGGTTCGGGTGAAGCTTTCTTT
once | TRBD2 | TRBJ2-3 | TRBV18 | 15 | CASSSGWTSGDTQYF | TGTGCCAGCTCATCGGGTTGGACTAGCGGAGATACGCAGTATTTT
. | . | TRBJ2-7 | TRBV5-6 | 15 | CASSLWGDPSYEQYF | TGTGCCAGCAGCTTGTGGGGGGACCCCTCCTACGAGCAGTACTTC
. | . | TRBJ2-2 | TRBV2 | 14 | CASSGDSNTGELFF | TGTGCCAGCAGTGGGGACTCGAACACCGGGGAGCTGTTTTTT
. | . | TRBJ2-7 | TRBV7-8 | 13 | CASSLDTLYEQYF | TGTGCCAGCAGTTTGGACACCTTGTACGAGCAGTACTTC
. | TRBD1 | TRBJ1-1 | TRBV19 | 12 | CASSMTGNEAFF | TGTGCCAGTAGTATGACAGGGAATGAAGCTTTCTTT